This is a list of T cell receptor beta chains from one sample in a study of cytomegalovirus exposure and HLA in healthy donors. Profiled with immunoSEQ multiplex PCR; TCRdb holds only in-frame clones, not every one. The sample lists more than 200,000 clones; roughly 87% were seen once. Specimen: PBMCs. The source is a man younger than 35 in good health and CMV-seropositive. Each CDR3 is given with its conserved first and last residue. A D gene is named only where the DNA matches it firmly. Not all rows give a size; the values are once, few, many and, for expanded clones, a class.

V gene	D gene	J gene	clone size	CDR3 protein	CDR3 DNA
TRBV27	TRBD2	TRBJ2-1	NA	CASSSQRTTSGYNEQFF	TGTGCCAGCAGTTCCCAGAGGACTACTAGCGGCTACAATGAGCAGTTCTTC
TRBV20-1	NA	TRBJ1-1	NA	CSASRNTEAFF	TGCAGTGCTAGTCGGAACACTGAAGCTTTCTTT
TRBV2	NA	TRBJ2-7	NA	CASSGDLAYEQYF	TGTGCCAGCAGTGGGGACCTCGCCTACGAGCAGTACTTC
TRBV7-2	NA	TRBJ1-5	NA	CASSPQRGANQPQHF	TGTGCCAGCAGCCCCCAGAGGGGGGCCAATCAGCCCCAGCATTTT
TRBV7-9	NA	TRBJ2-7	NA	CASSLGGDYYEQYF	TGTGCCAGCAGCTTAGGCGGGGATTACTACGAGCAGTACTTC
TRBV6-5	NA	TRBJ1-1	NA	CASYREGTEAFF	TGTGCCAGCTACAGGGAAGGCACTGAAGCTTTCTTT
TRBV4-3	NA	TRBJ1-2	NA	CASSPGGGYPRGYTF	TGCGCCAGCAGCCCTGGCGGGGGTTACCCGCGGGGCTACACCTTC
TRBV4-1	TRBD1	TRBJ1-5	few	CASSQGTGEGQPQHF	TGCGCCAGCAGCCAAGGGACAGGGGAAGGGCAGCCCCAGCATTTT
TRBV14	TRBD2	TRBJ2-7	NA	CASSPLRGGGPDEQYF	TGTGCCAGCAGCCCACTTCGGGGGGGAGGGCCCGACGAGCAGTACTTC
TRBV10-3	NA	TRBJ1-1	NA	CAISESGVTEAFF	TGTGCCATCAGTGAGTCGGGAGTCACTGAAGCTTTCTTT
TRBV6-1	TRBD1	TRBJ2-4	NA	CASTQEGALGNIQYF	TGTGCCAGCACCCAAGAGGGGGCCCTGGGGAACATTCAGTACTTC
TRBV7-8	NA	TRBJ2-2	NA	CASTPLSSNTGELFF	TGTGCCAGCACCCCCCTGTCATCGAACACCGGGGAGCTGTTTTTT
TRBV18	NA	TRBJ2-4	NA	CASSPLTGTKVGNIQYF	TGTGCCAGCTCACCCCTGACAGGGACTAAAGTCGGGAACATTCAGTACTTC
TRBV27	TRBD2	TRBJ2-5	NA	CASSPSGRSETQYF	TGTGCCAGCAGTCCTAGCGGGAGGTCGGAGACCCAGTACTTC
TRBV7-9	TRBD1	TRBJ2-7	NA	CASSSETGVGYEQYF	TGTGCCAGCAGCTCCGAGACAGGGGTTGGCTACGAGCAGTACTTC
TRBV27	NA	TRBJ2-3	NA	CASSFFFTDTQYF	TGTGCCAGCAGTTTTTTCTTCACAGATACGCAGTATTTT
TRBV6-5	TRBD1	TRBJ2-7	NA	CASSTMDRASYEQYF	TGTGCCAGCAGTACAATGGACAGGGCCTCCTACGAGCAGTACTTC
TRBV7-2	NA	TRBJ2-2	NA	CASSLMRSGELFF	TGTGCCAGCAGCTTAATGAGGTCCGGGGAGCTGTTTTTT
TRBV27	NA	TRBJ2-7	NA	CASSFLGEQYF	TGTGCCAGCAGTTTCCTCGGCGAGCAGTACTTC
TRBV6-1	NA	TRBJ1-1	NA	CASRGARRTEAFF	TGTGCCAGCAGGGGGGCCCGGCGTACTGAAGCTTTCTTT
TRBV19	NA	TRBJ2-6	NA	CASSMGRLSANVLTF	TGTGCCAGTAGTATGGGGCGTCTGAGTGCCAACGTCCTGACTTTC
TRBV5-1	TRBD2	TRBJ2-1	NA	CASSPGDYSSYNEQFF	TGCGCCAGCAGCCCTGGGGACTACAGCTCCTACAATGAGCAGTTCTTC
TRBV5-1	NA	TRBJ1-2	NA	CASRGQTDYGYTF	TGCGCCAGCAGAGGGCAGACTGACTATGGCTACACCTTC
TRBV28	NA	TRBJ1-2	NA	CAIRAPKSYGYTF	TGTGCCATCCGAGCCCCGAAATCATATGGCTACACCTTC
TRBV9	NA	TRBJ1-1	NA	CASSVEGVGTEAFF	TGTGCCAGCAGCGTAGAGGGGGTAGGAACTGAAGCTTTCTTT
TRBV4-2	NA	TRBJ1-2	NA	CASSQDHGGVGYGYTF	TGTGCCAGCAGCCAAGACCATGGAGGTGTAGGCTATGGCTACACCTTC
TRBV5-4	NA	TRBJ1-1	NA	CASSLASAPEAFF	TGTGCCAGCAGCTTGGCGTCCGCACCTGAAGCTTTCTTT
TRBV14	NA	TRBJ1-1	NA	CASSPLLAGENTEAFF	TGTGCCAGCAGCCCCCTTTTAGCAGGGGAAAACACTGAAGCTTTCTTT
TRBV6-6	NA	TRBJ1-2	NA	CASSIRTETVYGYTF	TGTGCCAGCAGTATTCGGACAGAGACGGTCTATGGCTACACCTTC
TRBV2	TRBD2	TRBJ2-7	NA	CASSAGTSRSYEQYF	TGTGCCAGCAGTGCCGGGACTAGCCGATCCTACGAGCAGTACTTC
TRBV27	NA	TRBJ2-7	NA	CASSLISGIQDEQYF	TGTGCCAGCAGTTTAATCAGTGGTATTCAAGACGAGCAGTACTTC
TRBV7-8	NA	TRBJ2-1	once	CASSPHSGVEQFF	TGTGCCAGCAGCCCCCACTCGGGAGTTGAGCAGTTCTTC
TRBV5-4	TRBD1	TRBJ1-1	NA	CASSRTGRSPIDTEAFF	TGTGCCAGCAGTCGGACAGGGAGATCCCCTATTGACACTGAAGCTTTCTTT
TRBV15	NA	TRBJ2-3	few	CATSRVGSTDTQYF	TGTGCCACCAGCAGAGTCGGCAGCACAGATACGCAGTATTTT